This TCR beta chain was recorded in a study of T cells in Graves' hyperthyroidism and ophthalmopathy. Study results and caveats: The authors' 13 V-J model separated ophthalmopathy from stable hyperthyroidism.

This clonotype was recorded many times. Antigen specificity is unknown. When hyperthyroidism was first diagnosed, the blood sample was taken, preceding any ophthalmopathy symptoms. Researchers amplified the TCR beta CDR3 regions from RNA transcripts. The HTBI primer set was used in a first-round RT-PCR of the TCR CDR3. TCRdb re-called the multiplex PCR reads through MiXCR, storing one row per CDR3 protein. Of fewer than 300,000 distinct CDR3 sequences listed, roughly 15% are singletons. The V segment lost 4 bases and the J segment 2 bases; nucleotides outside the gene matches: 4. This CDR3 is built from 15 residues. CDR1 MDHEN and CDR2 SYDVKM come from the germline V gene.

This TCR was sampled from a woman in her forties or fifties with Graves' hyperthyroidism that later progressed to Graves' ophthalmopathy. Sequencing was done on a sample of blood. The genes are TRBV28 and TRBJ2-4; 8 bases map to TRBD1. The CDR3 DNA follows: TGTGCCAGCAGTTGGACAGGGTTGACCAAAAACATTCAGTACTTC. The encoded protein is CASSWTGLTKNIQYF.